Reported below is one T cell receptor beta chain. The assay was immunoSEQ multiplex PCR, and TCRdb's table has in-frame clones only and misses some. Here the sample spans some 320,000 clones, over 85% being singletons. While infection was still active, Seattle patients were enrolled and then followed longitudinally. The sample is drawn from a study of blood T cell repertoires in COVID-19. As for the study in general: COVID-19 samples collected from the United States, Italy and Spain covered acute and convalescent phases.

CDR1 is SGHNT, CDR2 YYREEE, per germline (reference sequence). This CDR3 spans 15 amino acids. Trimming stripped 6 bases from V and 0 bases from J, with 14 bases between. The sequenced material came from peripheral blood. The chain couples TRBV5-4 to TRBJ2-3; possibly TRBD2 for D (6 bases). The clonotype originates from a woman in her 30s with COVID-19, enrolled during active disease. The CDR3 nucleotides read TGTGCCAGCACAGTACCGGGGGAGAGCACAGATACGCAGTATTTT. Its protein is CASTVPGESTDTQYF.